These 6 T cell receptor beta chains were all obtained from the same sample, sequenced in a study of blood T cells in healthy people across ages. Using a J-beta primer mix together with a sample-barcoded 5' primer, a second PCR was run for about 7 to 12 cycles. TCRdb used MiXCR to reprocess the 5' RACE reads, holding one entry per CDR3 protein. The sample holds about 1,800,000 distinct CDR3 sequences, roughly 30% seen once. The specimen was blood. The receptors derive from a woman between 25 and 40 years old in good health.

The J gene is TRBJ2-2, the V gene TRBV12-3 or TRBV12-4; 7 bases match TRBD2. This CDR3 region has 16 residues. V lost 2 bases, J lost 6 bases, and 9 bases stayed unmatched. The CDR3, as DNA: TGTGCCAGCAGTTTACGACTAGCCCCTGGGGCCGGGGAGCTGTTTTTT. Translating gives CASSLRLAPGAGELFF.

This clonotype was observed once. The rearrangement links TRBV6-1 to TRBJ2-3; no clear D gene. CDR1 and CDR2 (germline): MNHNS, SASEGT. The V and J ends lost 6 bases and 0 bases respectively, with 10 bases between them. The CDR3 covers 14 residues. The CDR3 DNA reads as TGTGCCAGCAGCTCGCAAAGTAGCACAGATACGCAGTATTTT. This translates into CASSSQSSTDTQYF.

The chain recombines TRBV20-1 with TRBJ2-5; 10 bases agree with TRBD2. V shed 1 base and J 11 bases; nucleotides not matched to a gene: 13. Germline-derived CDR1 and CDR2 are DFQATT and SNEGSKA (reference sequence). This CDR3 is built from 15 residues. The CDR3 region is CSARGQREGHREQYF. The CDR3 bases are TGCAGTGCTAGAGGACAGCGGGAGGGCCACCGGGAGCAGTACTTC.

At least ten counts were recorded for this clonotype. CDR3 sequence reads: CASARSLGGETQYF. CDR3 nucleotides: TGTGCTAGTGCCCGCTCCCTCGGGGGTGAGACCCAGTACTTC. This chain links TRBV12-5 with TRBJ2-5, with D perhaps matching TRBD2 (6 bases). The ends were cut back, 7 bases at V and 5 bases at J, with 17 bases in the middle. Germline CDR1 is LGHNT and CDR2 is FRNRAP. The CDR3 runs to 14 residues.

This clonotype was recorded at least ten times. This chain joins TRBV29-1 and TRBJ2-7; perhaps D is TRBD1 or TRBD2 (7 bases each). This CDR3 has 13 amino acids. The ends were cut back, 4 bases at V and 1 base at J, with 11 bases in the middle. Germline CDR1 is SQVTM and CDR2 is ANQGSEA. The CDR3 protein is CSVAGGGSYEQYF. DNA of the CDR3: TGCAGCGTTGCAGGGGGGGGGTCCTACGAGCAGTACTTC.

The V and J genes are TRBV5-1 and TRBJ2-3, with D perhaps TRBD1 (5 bases). The CDR3 runs to 14 residues. V lost 0 bases, J lost 2 bases, and 7 bases lay in between. CDR1 and CDR2 (germline): SGHRS, YFSETQ. CDR3 in amino acids: CASSLVDNTDTQYF. The CDR3 nucleotides read TGCGCCAGCAGCTTGGTGGACAACACAGATACGCAGTATTTT.